This T cell receptor beta chain derives from a study of cytomegalovirus exposure and HLA in healthy donors (dated by TCRdb to 2016 to 2017). In the study overall: An earlier analysis of 587 of the donors reported about 300 Gb of sequence data and some 110 million unique TCR beta sequences obtained from some 170 million T cells. The later analysis used no new phenotypic data to find candidate immune exposures, relying instead on TCR beta sequences and their occurrence across donors. An earlier analysis of around 580 of the donors used high-throughput TCR beta sequencing to judge whether each TCR beta V gene segment behaved as functional or pseudogenic. Roughly five DR-DQ haplotypes were treated as single units for association and clustering because of strong linkage in the cohort. Donor age, sex, ethnicity and CMV serostatus were collected together with the repertoire data. Class I and class II HLA loci were covered by the typing at four-digit resolution. In a later analysis, previously published TCR beta repertoires from 600 to 850 donors were re-analyzed and high-resolution HLA genotyping was added so that TCR occurrence patterns could be studied. A separate validation cohort of over a hundred different subjects was used in addition to the roughly 700-subject first cohort. Roughly 300 gigabases of sequencing data and 70 million to 100 million unique TCR sequences were included in an early release covering over 600 HLA-typed donors. Of the roughly 390 genotyped donors, 80% to 90% were placed in the genetic ancestry cluster associated with self-reported Caucasian donors. The aim of the study was to test whether cataloging public T cell receptors could identify signatures of past pathogen exposure. Every repertoire in the discovery cohort had been generated on one and the same sequencing platform. In a later genetic analysis, genome-wide SNP genotypes for about 55% of the roughly 670 donors were used, and that subset was treated as a discovery cohort. High-throughput TCR immunosequencing, statistical association of individual TCRs with disease status, and machine learning were combined to predict cytomegalovirus infection status. Across about 380 genotyped donors of the cohort, an average of about 240,000 unique TCR beta nucleotide sequences per donor were sequenced, and roughly a sixth of those sequences were non-productive. The study used immunosequencing to profile the T cell repertoires of approximately 640 subjects and linked those repertoires to cytomegalovirus serostatus. The number of typed donors differed by locus: roughly 620-640 for A, B, C, DRB1 and DQB1; 500 to 550 for DQA1; fewer than 610 for DPA1; and about 470 for DPB1.

V sheds 0 bases and J sheds 5 bases, leaving 5 bases between their ends. Sequences GTSNPN (CDR1) and SVGIG (CDR2) are obtained from the germline V gene (reference sequence). The CDR3 runs 11 residues from the cysteine to the phenylalanine. Of all the DNA, just the CDR3 is kept, 33 bases in frame from base 1. On this clone itself: Its antigen is currently not known.

The receptor library was made with the immunoSEQ multiplex PCR assay. For the multiplex PCR, a mixture combining 60 forward primers for TCR Vbeta segments and 13 reverse primers for TCR Jbeta segments was used. A multiplex PCR assay on genomic DNA amplified the CDR3 region of rearranged TCR beta genes. Amplified TCR beta libraries were sequenced as 87-base-pair reads on the Illumina HiSeq System. The study's own analysis went as follows. Across the 666 repertoires, a later analysis counted roughly 84 million unique TCR beta chains, about 10 million of which were shared by at least two donors. Raw reads were error-corrected and collapsed into unique sequences with a nearest-neighbor algorithm that merged closely related sequences to remove PCR and sequencing errors. Alignment of CDR3 sequences to IMGT reference sequences was used to assign V, D and J gene segments. For a sequence to be retained, at least a six-nucleotide match to both a V gene segment and a J gene segment was required. Rearrangements were called productive when the CDR3 lacked stop codons and stayed in frame with V and J; all others were non-productive. CDR3 was defined by IMGT convention, running from the second conserved V-encoded cysteine to the conserved J-encoded phenylalanine. The earlier analysis of about 530 of the donors excluded any sequence lacking an unambiguous match to a single V gene segment. In an earlier analysis of some 590 of the donors, V segments were called functional above 56.7% productive rearrangements and were called segregating when the between-donor standard deviation exceeded 5%. To diagnose cytomegalovirus status from the catalog of TCR beta chain sequences, a statistical classification framework was built. In a later analysis, V and J genes were assigned by comparing TCR nucleotide sequences against IMGT/GENE-DB human TR gene sequences. Using the TCRdist pipeline, a later analysis assigned CDR3 sequences along with most-parsimonious VDJ recombination scenarios. In a later analysis, every TCR beta chain was defined by the combination of its CDR3 amino acid sequence and its V-gene family, and reads without a unique V-gene family were dropped. To address suspected cross-contamination and a sequencing artifact, a later analysis removed a few hundred highly shared, low-generation-probability nucleotide sequences. For each public chain, a later analysis derived a clonal expansion index from normalized ranks of inferred template counts within each repertoire. In a later analysis, generation probabilities were computed using a VDJ recombination model fitted to out-of-frame rearrangements, and the results were checked against IGoR. Hypergeometric tests were used in a later analysis to score TCR-TCR, TCR-HLA and TCR-CMV co-occurrence, with a repertoire-size bias correction applied to the TCR pairs. In a later analysis, false discovery rates were estimated by permuting HLA or CMV assignments 20 times. In a later analysis, co-occurring TCRs were grouped using DBSCAN, with TCRdist sequence similarity added in when clustering inside HLA-allele-positive subsets. Repertoires with fewer than 30,000 or more than 120,000 public chains were left out of co-occurrence clustering, as were five repertoires with anomalous nucleotide sharing. In TCRdb, the immuneACCESS table is reduced to in-frame sequences with V and J assigned. These tables do not hold every clone; where another copy was compared, an unresolved V gene accounts for under half, and the others remain unexplained. V and J calls and clone size are given by that table; D and trimming were obtained from the DNA. This sample's table has entries for 200,000 or so clones. Roughly 0.74% of the sample is held by the ten biggest clonotypes.

In total, approximately 690 healthy bone marrow donors made up the cohort. At the time of sampling, every cohort member was nominally healthy, though immune exposures that went unrecorded were likely present. The donor was CMV seronegative and belonged to the group of approximately 320 seronegative cohort members. Every donor gave a peripheral blood sample, and the peripheral blood mononuclear cells from that sample were used for TCR beta sequencing. Genomic DNA was extracted from the blood cell samples with the Qiagen DNeasy Blood Extraction Kit. Overall study outcomes, separate from this receptor: A later analysis found that most CMV-associated TCR beta chains appeared HLA-restricted, with HLA associations seemingly driven largely by CMV exposure. Correlated functional status among segregating V segments might be attributable to linkage disequilibrium, but an unknown experimental factor could not be ruled out. Most TCR sequences were observed very rarely across donors, whereas some public TCRs were present in many individuals. Presence/absence analyses assumed roughly uniform sequencing depth across donors, an assumption that may not hold. Because HLA typing was missing for some donors at each locus, association tests included only the typed subset. A few of the identified cytomegalovirus-associated TCR beta chains were confirmed in vitro to be specific for cytomegalovirus antigens. In an earlier analysis of approximately 590 of the donors, most TCR beta V segments appeared in productive rearrangements about 90% or about 30% of the time, broadly matching IMGT annotations. In both the original and validation cohorts, the classifier was reported to diagnose cytomegalovirus status with high specificity and sensitivity. A later analysis found that TCR association rates varied across HLA loci, with DRB1 alleles showing the most associated TCRs and HLA-C alleles the fewest. A cluster of highly shared sequence variants was judged likely to represent a technical artifact of the sequencing pipeline. Some IMGT-functional V segments, including TRBV6-2 and TRBV6-3, could not be told apart with the 87-base-pair reads, so those segments were excluded. When HLA alleles, especially DR and DQ, strongly co-occurred, attributing TCR associations to individual alleles was difficult. The authors suggested that the approach could potentially be extended to other disease states and immunological phenotypes. In this cohort, only TCR beta chains were sequenced, and detectable features were limited by the absence of alpha or paired-chain data. Because counts were too low, around 17 rarely observed V segments, including chromosome 9 orphons, were left out of the earlier analysis of about 620 of the donors. A further reported finding was that TCR beta sequences accurately predicted the HLA-A and HLA-B alleles for most subjects in the first cohort. Several of the top co-occurrence clusters appeared to be linked to parvovirus B19, influenza, CMV and Epstein-Barr virus, according to a later analysis. Compared with equally common non-associated chains, HLA-associated TCR beta chains in a later analysis were more clonally expanded and had lower generation probabilities. According to a later genetic analysis, donors in an Asian-associated ancestry cluster had fewer N-insertions in productive TCRs than the roughly 700-donor mean. CMV serostatus was the only immune exposure information available for the cohort. Specific HLA alleles were associated with 15,000 to 20,000 TCR beta sequences at a false discovery rate of 0.05 in a later analysis. A later genetic analysis associated a missense DCLRE1C variant with V-gene and J-gene trimming of TCR beta chains, and an independent cohort replicated the association. The study gave a list of more than 150 TCR beta chains associated with cytomegalovirus.

The chain links TRBV30 with TRBJ2-7; no D gene is confidently identified. Sequencing used PBMCs. This clonotype was obtained from a boy aged 10-17 years in good health and CMV-seronegative. For the CDR3, the sequence is CAWSVENEQYF. DNA sequence: TGTGCCTGGAGTGTCGAGAACGAGCAGTACTTC. The full variable domain, with segments outside the CDR3 supplied by the reference TRBV30 and TRBJ2-7 proteins, appears as SQTIHQWPATLVQPVGSPLSLECTVEGTSNPNLYWYRQAAGRGLQLLFYSVGIGQISSEVPQNLSASRPQDRQFILSSKKLLLSDSGFYLCAWSVENEQYFGPGTRLTVT.